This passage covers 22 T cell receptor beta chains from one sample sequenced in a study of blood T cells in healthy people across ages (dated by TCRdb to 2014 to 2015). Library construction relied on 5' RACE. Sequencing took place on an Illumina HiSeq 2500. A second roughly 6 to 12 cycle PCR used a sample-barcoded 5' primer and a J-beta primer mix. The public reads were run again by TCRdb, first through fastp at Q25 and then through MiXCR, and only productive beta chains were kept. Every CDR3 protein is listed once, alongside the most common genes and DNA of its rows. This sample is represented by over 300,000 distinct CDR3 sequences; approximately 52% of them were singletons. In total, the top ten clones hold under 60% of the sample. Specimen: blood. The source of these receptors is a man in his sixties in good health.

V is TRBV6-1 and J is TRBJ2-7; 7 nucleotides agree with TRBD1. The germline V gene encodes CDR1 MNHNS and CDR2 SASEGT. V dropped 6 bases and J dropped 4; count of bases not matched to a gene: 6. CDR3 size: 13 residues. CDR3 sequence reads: CASRPGQIYEQYF. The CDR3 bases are TGTGCCAGCAGGCCGGGACAGATTTACGAGCAGTACTTC.

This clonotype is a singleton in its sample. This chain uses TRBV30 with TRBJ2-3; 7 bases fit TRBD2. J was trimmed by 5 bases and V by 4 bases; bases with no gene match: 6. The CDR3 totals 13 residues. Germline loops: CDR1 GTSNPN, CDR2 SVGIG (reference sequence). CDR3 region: CAWNLAAIDTQYF. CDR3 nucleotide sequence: TGTGCCTGGAACCTAGCGGCTATAGATACGCAGTATTTT.

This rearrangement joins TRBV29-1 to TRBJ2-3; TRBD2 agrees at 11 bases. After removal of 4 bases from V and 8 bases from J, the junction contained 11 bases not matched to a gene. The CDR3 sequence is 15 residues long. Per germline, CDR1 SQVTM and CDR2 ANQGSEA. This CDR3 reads CSVGETSGAKGTQYF. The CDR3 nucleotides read TGCAGCGTTGGGGAGACTAGCGGGGCGAAAGGTACGCAGTATTTT.

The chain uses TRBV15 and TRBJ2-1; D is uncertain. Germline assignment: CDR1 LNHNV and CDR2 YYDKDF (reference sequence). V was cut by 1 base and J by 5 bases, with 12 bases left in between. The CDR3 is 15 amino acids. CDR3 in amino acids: CATSRVRWDNNEQFF. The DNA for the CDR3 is TGTGCCACCAGCAGAGTCCGATGGGATAACAATGAGCAGTTCTTC.

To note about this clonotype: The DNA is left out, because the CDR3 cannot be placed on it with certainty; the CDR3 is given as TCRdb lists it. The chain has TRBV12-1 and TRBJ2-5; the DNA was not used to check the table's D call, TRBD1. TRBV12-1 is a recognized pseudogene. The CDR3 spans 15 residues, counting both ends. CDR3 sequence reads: CASSWGQGAEGEQYF.

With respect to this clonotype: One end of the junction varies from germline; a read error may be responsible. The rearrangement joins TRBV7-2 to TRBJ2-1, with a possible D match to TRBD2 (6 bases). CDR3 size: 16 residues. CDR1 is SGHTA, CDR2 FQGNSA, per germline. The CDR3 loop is CASSLASDYSCNEQFF. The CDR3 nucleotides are TGTGCCAGCAGCTTAGCTTCGGACTACTCCTGCAATGAGCAGTTCTTC.

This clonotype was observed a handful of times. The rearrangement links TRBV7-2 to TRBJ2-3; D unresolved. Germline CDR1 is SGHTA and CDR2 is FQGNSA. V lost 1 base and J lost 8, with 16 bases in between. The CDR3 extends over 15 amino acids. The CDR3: CASSLDSSRVSTQYF. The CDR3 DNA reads TGTGCCAGCAGCTTAGACTCCTCCCGGGTGTCTACGCAGTATTTT.

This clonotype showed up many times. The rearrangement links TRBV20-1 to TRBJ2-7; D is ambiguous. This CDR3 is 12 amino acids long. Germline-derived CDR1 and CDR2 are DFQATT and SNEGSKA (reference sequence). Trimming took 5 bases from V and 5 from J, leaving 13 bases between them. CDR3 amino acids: CSAAKPIDEQYF. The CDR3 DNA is TGCAGTGCTGCCAAACCGATTGACGAGCAGTACTTC.

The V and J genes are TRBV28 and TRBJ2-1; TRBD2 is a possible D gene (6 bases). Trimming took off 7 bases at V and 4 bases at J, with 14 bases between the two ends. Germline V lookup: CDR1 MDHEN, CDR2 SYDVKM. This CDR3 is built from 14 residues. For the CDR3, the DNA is TGTGCCAGCACCACACTCGGGGGTTACAATGAGCAGTTCTTC. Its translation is CASTTLGGYNEQFF.

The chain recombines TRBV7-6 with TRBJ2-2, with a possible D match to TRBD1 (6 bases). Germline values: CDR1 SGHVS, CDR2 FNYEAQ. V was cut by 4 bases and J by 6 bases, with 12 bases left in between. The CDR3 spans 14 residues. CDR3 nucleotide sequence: TGTGCCAGCAGCTCCGTAGGGGGTTCCGGGGAGCTGTTTTTT. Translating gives CASSSVGGSGELFF. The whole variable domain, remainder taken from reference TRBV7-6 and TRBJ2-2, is GAGVSQSPRYKVTKRGQDVALRCDPISGHVSLYWYRQALGQGPEFLTYFNYEAQQDKSGLPNDRFSAERPEGSISTLTIQRTEQRDSAMYRCASSSVGGSGELFFGEGSRLTVL.

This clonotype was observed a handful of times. Here the CDR3 DNA reads TGCAGCGTCGGCAAGGGGGCGGGGAATGAAAAACTGTTTTTT. Protein product: CSVGKGAGNEKLFF. This chain uses TRBV29-1 with TRBJ1-4; 7 nucleotides agree with TRBD1. With V trimmed by 6 bases and J by 5 bases, 9 bases remained unmatched. The CDR3 consists of 14 residues. CDR1 and CDR2 (germline): SQVTM, ANQGSEA.

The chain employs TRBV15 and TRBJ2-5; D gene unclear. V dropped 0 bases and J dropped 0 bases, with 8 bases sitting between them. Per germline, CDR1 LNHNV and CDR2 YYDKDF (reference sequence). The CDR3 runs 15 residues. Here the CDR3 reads CATSRDGVNQETQYF. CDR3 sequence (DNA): TGTGCCACCAGCAGAGATGGGGTAAACCAAGAGACCCAGTACTTC.

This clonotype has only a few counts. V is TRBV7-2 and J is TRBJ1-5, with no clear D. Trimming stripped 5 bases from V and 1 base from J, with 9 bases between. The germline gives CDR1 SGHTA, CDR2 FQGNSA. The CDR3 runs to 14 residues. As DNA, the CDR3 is TGTGCCAGCAGCCCTCAAGGGAGCAATCAGCCCCAGCATTTT. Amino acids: CASSPQGSNQPQHF.

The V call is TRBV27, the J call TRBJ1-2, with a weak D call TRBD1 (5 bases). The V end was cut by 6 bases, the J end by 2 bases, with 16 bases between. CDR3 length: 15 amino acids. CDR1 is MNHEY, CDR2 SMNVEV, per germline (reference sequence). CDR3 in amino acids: CASSLAPPGNYGYTF. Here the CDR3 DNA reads TGTGCCAGCAGCCTAGCCCCGCCAGGGAACTATGGCTACACCTTC.

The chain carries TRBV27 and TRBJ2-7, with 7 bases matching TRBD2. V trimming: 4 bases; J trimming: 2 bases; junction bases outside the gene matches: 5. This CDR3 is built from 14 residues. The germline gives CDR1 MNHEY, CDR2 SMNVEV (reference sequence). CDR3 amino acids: CASSSRLAPYEQYF. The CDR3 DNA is TGTGCCAGCAGTTCTCGACTAGCCCCCTACGAGCAGTACTTC.

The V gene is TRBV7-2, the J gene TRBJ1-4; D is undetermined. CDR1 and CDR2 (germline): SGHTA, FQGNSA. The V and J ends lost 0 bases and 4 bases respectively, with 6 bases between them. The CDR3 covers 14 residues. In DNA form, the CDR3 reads TGTGCCAGCAGCTTAGCGGGAAGTAATGAAAAACTGTTTTTT. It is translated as CASSLAGSNEKLFF.

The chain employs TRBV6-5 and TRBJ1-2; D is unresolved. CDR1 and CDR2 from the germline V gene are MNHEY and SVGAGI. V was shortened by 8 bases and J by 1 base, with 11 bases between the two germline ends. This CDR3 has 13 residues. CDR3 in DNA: TGTGCCAGCGCCCTCGATTTTAACTATGGCTACACCTTC. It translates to CASALDFNYGYTF.

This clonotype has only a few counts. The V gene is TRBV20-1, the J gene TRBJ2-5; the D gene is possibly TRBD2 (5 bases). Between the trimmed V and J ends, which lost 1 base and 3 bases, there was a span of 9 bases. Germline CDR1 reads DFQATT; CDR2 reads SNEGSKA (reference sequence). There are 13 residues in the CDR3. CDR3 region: CSARGRFKETQYF. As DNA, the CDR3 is TGCAGTGCTAGAGGGAGGTTCAAAGAGACCCAGTACTTC.

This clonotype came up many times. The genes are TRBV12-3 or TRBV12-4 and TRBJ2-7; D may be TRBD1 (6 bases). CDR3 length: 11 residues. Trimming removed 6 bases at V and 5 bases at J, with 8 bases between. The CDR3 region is CASRRDNEQYF. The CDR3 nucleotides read TGTGCCAGCAGACGGGACAACGAGCAGTACTTC.

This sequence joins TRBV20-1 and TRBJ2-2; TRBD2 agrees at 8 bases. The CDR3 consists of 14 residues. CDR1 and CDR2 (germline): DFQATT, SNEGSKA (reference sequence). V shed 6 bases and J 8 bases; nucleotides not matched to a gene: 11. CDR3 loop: CSAIDSGAWGELFF. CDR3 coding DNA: TGCAGTGCGATAGATAGCGGGGCGTGGGGGGAGCTGTTTTTT.

CDR3 in amino acids: CASSYPGTGAYEQYF. The DNA for the CDR3 is TGTGCCAGCAGTTACCCCGGGACAGGGGCCTACGAGCAGTACTTC. The V gene is TRBV6-2 or TRBV6-3, the J gene TRBJ2-7; 10 nucleotides align to TRBD1. The CDR3 has 15 amino acids. V lost 2 bases to trimming and J lost 2 bases; unmatched junction nucleotides: 3. Germline V gene data show CDR1 as MNHEY and CDR2 as SVGEGT.

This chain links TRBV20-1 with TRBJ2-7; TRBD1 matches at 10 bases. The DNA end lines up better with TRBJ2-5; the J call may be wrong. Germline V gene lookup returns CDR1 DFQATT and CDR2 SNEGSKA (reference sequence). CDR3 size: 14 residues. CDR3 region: CSASRQGARETQYF. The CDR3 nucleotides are TGCAGTGCTAGCCGACAGGGGGCGAGGGAGACCCAGTACTTC.